These 15 T cell receptor beta chains came from one sample sequenced in a study of cytomegalovirus exposure and HLA in healthy donors. Researchers ran the PCR with 60 Vbeta and 13 Jbeta primers. Clones were read by immunoSEQ multiplex PCR, and TCRdb kept only the in-frame ones, dropping some. Among about 150,000 clones, 85% were seen once, and the ten largest hold 1%. The sequenced sample consisted of PBMCs. Receptor source: a boy aged 2-15 years in good health and CMV-seronegative.

This clone occurred a few times. This chain connects TRBV28 to TRBJ1-1; TRBD1 might be the D (5 bases). V shed 7 bases and J shed 0 bases, with 12 bases lying between them. CDR3 size: 14 residues. Germline V gene lookup returns CDR1 MDHEN and CDR2 SYDVKM. This CDR3 is CASTTRGLNTEAFF. DNA for the CDR3: TGTGCCAGCACCACCCGGGGGTTGAACACTGAAGCTTTCTTT. Variable domain in full (rest from reference TRBV28 and TRBJ1-1): DVKVTQSSRYLVKRTGEKVFLECVQDMDHENMFWYRQDPGLGLRLIYFSYDVKMKEKGDIPEGYSVSREKKERFSLILESASTNQTSMYLCASTTRGLNTEAFFGQGTRLTVV.

This clone was recorded a few times. The chain joins TRBV6-6 to TRBJ2-1, with TRBD2 matching over 9 bases. The CDR3 extends over 16 amino acids. Trimming removed 8 bases from V and 3 bases from J; junction bases left unmatched: 11. Germline CDR1 MNHNY, CDR2 SVGAGI (reference sequence). The CDR3 DNA reads as TGTGCCAGCCTTCGGGGGCGGGGGGGCCTCTACAATGAGCAGTTCTTC. Translation gives CASLRGRGGLYNEQFF.

The V and J genes are TRBV13 and TRBJ2-7; 7 positions agree with TRBD2. After removal of 7 bases from V and 2 bases from J, the junction contained 5 bases not matched to a gene. Germline V lookup: CDR1 PRHDT, CDR2 FYEKMQ (reference sequence). The CDR3 covers 13 residues. The CDR3 bases are TGTGCCAGCACAATAGGGACTACCTACGAGCAGTACGTC. Its protein product is CASTIGTTYEQYV.

This sequence joins TRBV28 and TRBJ1-1; 9 bases align to TRBD1. This CDR3 has 16 residues. CDR1 and CDR2 (germline): MDHEN, SYDVKM. Unmatched junction bases numbered 5, after V lost 2 bases and J lost 1 base. The CDR3 loop reads CASSLDRGWRNTEAFF. In nucleotides, the CDR3 is TGTGCCAGCAGTTTAGACAGGGGGTGGAGGAACACTGAAGCTTTCTTT.

V is TRBV7-9 and J is TRBJ2-3; 8 bases align to TRBD2. V gave up 5 bases and J gave up 4 bases; unmatched junction bases: 5. The CDR3 is made up of 14 amino acids. Germline V CDR1 and CDR2: SEHNR, FQNEAQ (reference sequence). DNA for the CDR3: TGTGCCAGCAGCCCCTGGACTAGCCCAGATACGCAGTATTTT. This encodes CASSPWTSPDTQYF.

This clone was seen just once. The rearrangement links TRBV28 to TRBJ2-7; 7 nucleotides match TRBD2. Unmatched junction bases numbered 11, after V lost 6 bases and J lost 3 bases. CDR1 is MDHEN and CDR2 is SYDVKM in the germline V gene. The CDR3 length is 15 residues. CDR3 DNA: TGTGCCAGCAGGGGGGGGAGTCGGGGTAACTACGAGCAGTACGTC. Protein sequence: CASRGGSRGNYEQYV.

The V gene is TRBV11-2, the J gene TRBJ1-4; 10 nucleotides line up with TRBD1. Germline V gene sequence: CDR1 SGHAT, CDR2 FQNNGV. This CDR3 region has 13 residues. The ends lost 0 bases at V and 15 bases at J; junction bases unmatched: 4. CDR3 residues: CASSLDRGQGLFF. Written as DNA, the CDR3 is TGTGCCAGCAGCTTAGATCGGGGACAGGGGTTGTTTTTT.

The rearrangement uses TRBV18 and TRBJ1-5; D is undetermined. V dropped 3 bases and J dropped 1 base, with 10 bases sitting between them. CDR1 is KGHSH, CDR2 LQKENI, per germline. This CDR3 region has 15 residues. DNA for the CDR3: TGTGCCAGCTCACCCCAACCGGGGAGCAATCAGCCCCAGCATTTT. Its translation: CASSPQPGSNQPQHF.

This chain uses TRBV10-3 with TRBJ2-6; D ambiguous. This CDR3 is built from 17 residues. Germline V gives CDR1 ENHRY, CDR2 SYGVKD. V shed 6 bases and J shed 0 bases, with 15 bases lying between them. This CDR3 reads CAISELTLSSGANVLTF. The CDR3 DNA reads as TGTGCCATCAGCGAACTAACACTCTCCTCTGGGGCCAACGTCCTGACTTTC.

The V call is TRBV18, the J call TRBJ2-5, with D perhaps matching TRBD2 (5 bases). V was shortened by 4 bases and J by 5 bases, with 17 bases between the two germline ends. The germline V gene has CDR1 KGHSH and CDR2 LQKENI. There are 15 residues in the CDR3. The CDR3 bases are TGTGCCAGCTCACTCCGGGCCAGGAGAGGGGAGACCCAGTACTTC. As protein: CASSLRARRGETQYF.

The chain has TRBV6-5 and TRBJ1-1; 7 bases match TRBD1. V lost 2 bases to trimming and J lost 7 bases; unmatched junction nucleotides: 13. The CDR3 extends over 16 amino acids. Germline V gene data show CDR1 as MNHEY and CDR2 as SVGAGI. CDR3 loop: CASSYQGVGRGNEAFF. For the CDR3, the DNA is TGTGCCAGCAGTTACCAGGGGGTGGGCAGGGGTAATGAAGCTTTCTTT.

The gene calls are TRBV19 and TRBJ1-1; weak D call: TRBD1 (6 bases). The CDR3 covers 14 residues. V was trimmed by 5 bases and J by 4 bases, leaving 14 bases between them. The germline V gene has CDR1 LNHDA and CDR2 SQIVND (reference sequence). CDR3 amino acids: CASSYRAGGTEAFF. As DNA, the CDR3 is TGTGCCAGTAGTTACAGGGCGGGGGGCACTGAAGCTTTCTTT.

This chain connects TRBV14 to TRBJ1-5, with D hard to call. V was cut by 4 bases and J by 3 bases, with 7 bases left in between. Germline CDR1 reads SGHDN; CDR2 reads FVKESK. CDR3 length: 13 residues. In nucleotides, the CDR3 is TGTGCCAGCAGCCGTACTTACAATCAGCCCCAGCATTTT. It encodes CASSRTYNQPQHF.

This chain uses TRBV6-1 with TRBJ1-1, with unresolved D. The CDR3 is made up of 14 amino acids. Germline V gene data show CDR1 as MNHNS and CDR2 as SASEGT. The V gene lost 0 bases and the J gene lost 7 bases, with 12 bases spanning the gap. The CDR3 is CASSEALARFEAFF. The CDR3 DNA reads TGTGCCAGCAGTGAAGCGCTTGCCAGATTTGAAGCTTTCTTT.

Only a few counts were recorded for this clone. This chain connects TRBV10-2 to TRBJ2-1, with TRBD2 matching 9 bases. Per the germline V gene, CDR1 is WSHSY and CDR2 is SAAADI. V dropped 7 bases and J dropped 10; count of bases not matched to a gene: 17. CDR3 length equals 16 residues. In DNA form, the CDR3 reads TGCGCCAGCACGGATATCGGGGCGGGGGGGCCAGGGGAGCAGTTCTTC. It specifies CASTDIGAGGPGEQFF.